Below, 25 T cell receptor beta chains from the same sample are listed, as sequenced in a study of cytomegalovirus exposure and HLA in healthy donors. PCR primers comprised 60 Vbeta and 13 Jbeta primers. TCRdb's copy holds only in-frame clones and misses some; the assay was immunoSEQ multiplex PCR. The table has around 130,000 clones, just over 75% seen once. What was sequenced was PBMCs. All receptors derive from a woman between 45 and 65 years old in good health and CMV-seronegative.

CDR3 residues: CASSPAGDSNTEAFF. For the CDR3, the DNA is TGTGCCAGCAGCCCGGCGGGGGATTCCAACACTGAAGCTTTCTTT. The chain is built from TRBV9 and TRBJ1-1, with TRBD1 as a possible D gene (5 bases). V lost 4 bases and J lost 2, with 15 bases in between. Germline-derived CDR1 and CDR2 are SGDLS and YYNGEE. The CDR3 length is 15 residues.

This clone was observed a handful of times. The CDR3 region has the DNA TGCAGCGTTTCGGGACAGAAAGCTTTCTTT. Encoded protein: CSVSGQKAFF. The chain joins TRBV29-1 to TRBJ1-1; 7 bases are a match to TRBD1. With 5 bases clipped from V and 9 bases from J, the junction kept 3 bases outside the gene matches. This CDR3 comprises 10 residues. CDR1 is SQVTM and CDR2 is ANQGSEA in the germline V gene.

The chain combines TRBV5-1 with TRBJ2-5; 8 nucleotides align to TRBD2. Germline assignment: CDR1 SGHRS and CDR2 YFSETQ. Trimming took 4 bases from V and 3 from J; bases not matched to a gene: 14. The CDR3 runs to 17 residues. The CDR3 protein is CASSPGLVPTREETQYF. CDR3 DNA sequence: TGCGCCAGCAGCCCGGGACTAGTCCCCACTAGGGAAGAGACCCAGTACTTC.

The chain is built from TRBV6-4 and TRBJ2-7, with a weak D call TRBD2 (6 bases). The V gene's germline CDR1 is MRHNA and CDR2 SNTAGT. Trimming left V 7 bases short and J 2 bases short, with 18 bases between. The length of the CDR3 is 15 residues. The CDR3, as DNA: TGTGCCAGCAAACGCGGGGACGTAGGACCCTACGAGCAGTACTTC. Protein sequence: CASKRGDVGPYEQYF.

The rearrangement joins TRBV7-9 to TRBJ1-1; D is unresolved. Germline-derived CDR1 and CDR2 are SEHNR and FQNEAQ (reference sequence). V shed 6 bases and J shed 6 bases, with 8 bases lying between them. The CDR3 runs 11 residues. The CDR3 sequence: CASRSGAEAFF. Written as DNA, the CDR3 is TGTGCCAGCAGGTCAGGTGCTGAAGCTTTCTTT.

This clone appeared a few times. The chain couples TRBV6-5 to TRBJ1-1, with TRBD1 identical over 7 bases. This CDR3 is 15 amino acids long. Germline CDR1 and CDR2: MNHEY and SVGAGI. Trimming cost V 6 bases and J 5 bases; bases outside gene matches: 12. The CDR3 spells CASRRGQPRGTEAFF. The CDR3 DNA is TGTGCCAGCAGGCGGGGACAGCCAAGGGGGACTGAAGCTTTCTTT.

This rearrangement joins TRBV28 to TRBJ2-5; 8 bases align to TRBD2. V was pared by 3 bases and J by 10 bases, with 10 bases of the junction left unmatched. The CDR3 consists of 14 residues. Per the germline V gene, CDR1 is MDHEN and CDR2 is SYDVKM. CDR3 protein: CASSFGAGDRDQYF. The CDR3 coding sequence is TGTGCCAGCAGTTTTGGAGCGGGAGATAGGGACCAGTACTTC.

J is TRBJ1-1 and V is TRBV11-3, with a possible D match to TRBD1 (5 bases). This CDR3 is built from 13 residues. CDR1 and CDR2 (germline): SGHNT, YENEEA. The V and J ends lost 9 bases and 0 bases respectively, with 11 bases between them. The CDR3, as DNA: TGTGCCAGTTCGGACACTATGAACACTGAAGCTTTCTTT. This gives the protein CASSDTMNTEAFF.

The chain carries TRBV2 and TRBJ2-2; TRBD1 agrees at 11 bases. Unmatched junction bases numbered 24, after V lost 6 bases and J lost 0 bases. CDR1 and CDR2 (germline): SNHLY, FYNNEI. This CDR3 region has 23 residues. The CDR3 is CASRAHNLVGDRGGNANTGELFF. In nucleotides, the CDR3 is TGTGCCAGCAGAGCGCATAACCTGGTGGGGGACAGGGGGGGAAACGCGAACACCGGGGAGCTGTTTTTT.

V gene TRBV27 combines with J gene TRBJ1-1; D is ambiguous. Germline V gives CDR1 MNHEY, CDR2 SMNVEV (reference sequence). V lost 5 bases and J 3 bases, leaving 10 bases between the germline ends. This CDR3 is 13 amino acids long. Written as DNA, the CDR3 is TGTGCCAGCAGTCCGGGTTTTTACACTGAAGCTTTCTTT. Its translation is CASSPGFYTEAFF.

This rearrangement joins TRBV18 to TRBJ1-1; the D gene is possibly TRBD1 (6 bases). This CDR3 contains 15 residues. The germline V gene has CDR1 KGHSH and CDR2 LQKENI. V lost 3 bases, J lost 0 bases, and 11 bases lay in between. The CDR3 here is CASSPKDRLNTEAFF. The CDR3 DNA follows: TGTGCCAGCTCACCTAAGGACAGATTGAACACTGAAGCTTTCTTT.

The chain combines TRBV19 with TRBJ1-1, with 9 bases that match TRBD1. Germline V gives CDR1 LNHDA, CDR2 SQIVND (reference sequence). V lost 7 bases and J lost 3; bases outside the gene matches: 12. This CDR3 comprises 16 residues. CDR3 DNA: TGTGCCAGTAAGGGGGGACAGGGTATCTCGTACACTGAAGCTTTCTTT. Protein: CASKGGQGISYTEAFF.

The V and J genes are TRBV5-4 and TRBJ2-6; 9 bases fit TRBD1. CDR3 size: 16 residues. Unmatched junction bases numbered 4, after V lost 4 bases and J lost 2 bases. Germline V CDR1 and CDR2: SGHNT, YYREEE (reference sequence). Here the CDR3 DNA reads TGTGCCAGCAGCGCGGGGACAGGGACTGGGGCCAACGTCCTGACTTTC. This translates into CASSAGTGTGANVLTF.

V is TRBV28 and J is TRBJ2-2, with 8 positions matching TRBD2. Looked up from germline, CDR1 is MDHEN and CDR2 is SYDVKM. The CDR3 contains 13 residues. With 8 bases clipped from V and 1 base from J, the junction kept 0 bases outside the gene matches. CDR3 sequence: CASRGGNTGELFF. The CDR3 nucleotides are TGTGCCAGCCGGGGGGGGAACACCGGGGAGCTGTTTTTT.

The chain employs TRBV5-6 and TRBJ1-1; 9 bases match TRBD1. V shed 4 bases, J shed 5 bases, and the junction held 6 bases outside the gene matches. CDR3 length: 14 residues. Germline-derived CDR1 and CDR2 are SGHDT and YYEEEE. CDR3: CASSPGTGITEAFF. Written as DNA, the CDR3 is TGTGCCAGCAGCCCCGGGACAGGGATTACTGAAGCTTTCTTT.

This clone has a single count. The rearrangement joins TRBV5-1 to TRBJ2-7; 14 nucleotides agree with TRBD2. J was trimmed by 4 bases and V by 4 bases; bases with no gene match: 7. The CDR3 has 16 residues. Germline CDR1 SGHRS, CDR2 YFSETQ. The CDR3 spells CASSPGLAGALYEQYF. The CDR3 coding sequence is TGCGCCAGCAGCCCGGGACTAGCGGGAGCGCTGTACGAGCAGTACTTC.

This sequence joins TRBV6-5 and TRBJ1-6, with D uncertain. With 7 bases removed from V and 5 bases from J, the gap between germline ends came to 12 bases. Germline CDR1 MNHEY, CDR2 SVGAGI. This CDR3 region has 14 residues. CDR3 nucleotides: TGTGCCAGCACCAACCGAGGGAATAATTCACCCCTCCACTTT. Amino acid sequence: CASTNRGNNSPLHF.

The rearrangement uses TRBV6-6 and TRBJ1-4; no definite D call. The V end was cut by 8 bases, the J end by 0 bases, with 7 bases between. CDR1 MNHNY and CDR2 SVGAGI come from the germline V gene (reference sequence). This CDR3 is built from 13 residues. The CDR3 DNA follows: TGTGCCAGCGGTGGAGCAACTAATGAAAAACTGTTTTTT. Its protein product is CASGGATNEKLFF.

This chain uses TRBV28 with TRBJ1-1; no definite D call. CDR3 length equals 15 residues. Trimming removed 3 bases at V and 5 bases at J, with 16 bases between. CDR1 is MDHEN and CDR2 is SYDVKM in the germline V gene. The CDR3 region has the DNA TGTGCCAGCAGTTTTTCGAAGGGAGGTCGGACTGAAGCTTTCTTT. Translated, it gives CASSFSKGGRTEAFF.

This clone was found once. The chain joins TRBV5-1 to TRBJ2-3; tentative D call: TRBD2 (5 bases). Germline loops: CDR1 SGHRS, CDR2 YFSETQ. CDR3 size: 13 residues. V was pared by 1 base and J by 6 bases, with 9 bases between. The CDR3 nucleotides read TGCGCCAGCAGCTTGACGGGGTGGGATACGCAGTATTTT. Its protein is CASSLTGWDTQYF.

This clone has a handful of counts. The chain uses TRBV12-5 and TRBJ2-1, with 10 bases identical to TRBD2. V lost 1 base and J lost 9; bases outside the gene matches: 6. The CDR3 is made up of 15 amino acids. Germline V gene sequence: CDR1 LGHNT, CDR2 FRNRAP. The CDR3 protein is CASGLASGRAVEQFF. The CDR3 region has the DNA TGTGCTAGTGGTTTGGCAAGCGGGAGGGCTGTTGAGCAGTTCTTC.

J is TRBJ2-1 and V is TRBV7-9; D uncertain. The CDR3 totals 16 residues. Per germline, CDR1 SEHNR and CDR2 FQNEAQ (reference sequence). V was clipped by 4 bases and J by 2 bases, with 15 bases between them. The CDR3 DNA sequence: TGTGCCAGCAGCTCCGCCGCACGGAGACCCTACAATGAGCAGTTCTTC. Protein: CASSSAARRPYNEQFF.

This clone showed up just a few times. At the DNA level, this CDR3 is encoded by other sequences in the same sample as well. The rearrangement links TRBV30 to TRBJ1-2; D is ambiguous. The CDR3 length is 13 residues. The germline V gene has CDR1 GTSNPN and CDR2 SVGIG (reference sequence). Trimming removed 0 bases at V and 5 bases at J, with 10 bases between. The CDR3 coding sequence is TGTGCCTGGAGTGTACCAGGAGGGTATGGCTACACCTTC. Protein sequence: CAWSVPGGYGYTF.

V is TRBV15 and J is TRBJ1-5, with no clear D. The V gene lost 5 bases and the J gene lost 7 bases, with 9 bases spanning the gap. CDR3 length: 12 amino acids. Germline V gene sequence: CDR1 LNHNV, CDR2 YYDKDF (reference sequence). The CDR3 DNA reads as TGTGCCACCAGCTCACAATGGCAGCCCCAGCATTTT. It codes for CATSSQWQPQHF.

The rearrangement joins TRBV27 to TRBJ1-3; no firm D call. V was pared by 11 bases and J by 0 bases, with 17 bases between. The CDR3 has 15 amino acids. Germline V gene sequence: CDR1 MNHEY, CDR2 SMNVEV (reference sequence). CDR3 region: CAGQNKGASGNTIYF. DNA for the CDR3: TGTGCCGGCCAAAACAAAGGAGCCTCTGGAAACACCATATATTTT.